The 21 T cell receptor beta chains listed next were all sequenced from one sample in a study of T cell repertoires in cytomegalovirus infection. No antigen has been assigned to these receptors. One entry per CDR3 protein results from TCRdb running MiXCR on the reads. The sample gives approximately 300,000 distinct CDR3 sequences, around 25% of which show up once; 13% is in the top ten. Material: cultured PBMCs, obtained from culture after CMV antigen stimulation. The receptors were sampled from a human donor in good health (CMV status not recorded). Some clones in this sample may be carry-over from other donors' samples.

This clonotype occurred many times. V usage is TRBV7-2 and J usage is TRBJ2-3; TRBD2 aligns across 8 bases. This CDR3 contains 15 residues. The V gene end was trimmed by 6 bases and the J gene end by 1 base; junction bases not matched to a gene: 6. Germline lookup yields CDR1 SGHTA and CDR2 FQGNSA. This CDR3 reads CASSSSGSGTDTQYF. CDR3 coding DNA: TGTGCCAGCAGTTCTAGCGGGTCCGGCACAGATACGCAGTATTTT. Using reference TRBV7-2 and TRBJ2-3 for the parts outside the CDR3, the full variable domain is GAGVSQSPSNKVTEKGKDVELRCDPISGHTALYWYRQSLGQGLEFLIYFQGNSAPDKSGLPSDRFSAERTGGSVSTLTIQRTQQEDSAVYLCASSSSGSGTDTQYFGPGTRLTVL.

Remarks on this clonotype: With a much larger clone just one base away, this may be a read error. The rearrangement joins TRBV7-2 to TRBJ1-4; D gene unclear. Germline CDR1 reads SGHTA; CDR2 reads FQGNSA. The CDR3 contains 14 residues. The V gene lost 4 bases and the J gene lost 10 bases, with 16 bases spanning the gap. The CDR3 protein is CASSSGGVWVKLFF. The DNA for the CDR3 is TGTGCCAGCAGCTCTGGTGGGGTATGGGTAAAACTGTTTTTT.

This rearrangement joins TRBV12-3 or TRBV12-4 to TRBJ1-5; perhaps TRBD1 as D (6 bases). The CDR3 contains 16 residues. The V gene lost 6 bases and the J gene lost 3 bases, with 18 bases spanning the gap. CDR3 sequence: CASRRTEGHANQPQHF. CDR3 sequence (DNA): TGTGCCAGCAGGCGGACCGAGGGACACGCCAATCAGCCCCAGCATTTT.

The chain carries TRBV7-6 and TRBJ2-6, with a tentative D call TRBD2 (5 bases). Trimming removed 3 bases at V and 1 base at J, with 10 bases between. Germline CDR1 SGHVS, CDR2 FNYEAQ. This CDR3 has 16 residues. CDR3 protein: CASSFLSGSGANVLTF. For the CDR3, the DNA is TGTGCCAGCAGCTTTTTGTCGGGGTCTGGGGCCAACGTCCTGACTTTC.

In this sample, this clonotype turned up a few times. The chain uses TRBV5-4 and TRBJ2-5; unclear D gene. The germline V gene has CDR1 SGHNT and CDR2 YYREEE (reference sequence). Trimming left V 2 bases short and J 3 bases short, with 8 bases between. This CDR3 region has 13 residues. DNA of the CDR3: TGTGCCAGCAGCTTAAACACGGAAGAGACCCAGTACTTC. Encoded protein: CASSLNTEETQYF.

At least ten counts were recorded for this clonotype. V usage is TRBV19 and J usage is TRBJ1-3; D is undetermined. Germline V gene data show CDR1 as LNHDA and CDR2 as SQIVND (reference sequence). This CDR3 has 15 residues. The V and J ends lost 0 bases and 0 bases respectively, with 6 bases between them. This CDR3 is CASSIEGSSGNTIYF. DNA for the CDR3: TGTGCCAGTAGTATAGAGGGCAGCTCTGGAAACACCATATATTTT.

The table lists this clonotype with many counts. The genes are TRBV27 and TRBJ1-6, with 10 nucleotides matching TRBD1. Looked up from germline, CDR1 is MNHEY and CDR2 is SMNVEV (reference sequence). The junction had 5 bases not matched to a gene; V was cut back by 3 bases and J by 3 bases. The CDR3 spans 17 residues. The CDR3 region has the DNA TGTGCCAGCAGTTTTAGACAGGGGGCCGGCTATAATTCACCCCTCCACTTT. It is translated as CASSFRQGAGYNSPLHF.

J is TRBJ1-4 and V is TRBV2, with TRBD1 identical over 8 bases. V shed 6 bases and J 1 base; nucleotides not matched to a gene: 4. The CDR3 spans 15 residues. Germline values: CDR1 SNHLY, CDR2 FYNNEI. DNA of the CDR3: TGTGCCAGCAGGAAACAGGGGGTAACTAATGAAAAACTGTTTTTT. Residues: CASRKQGVTNEKLFF.

This clonotype was recorded at least ten times. The chain couples TRBV23-1 to TRBJ2-3; 10 nucleotides match TRBD2. TRBV23-1 is an ORF for which the function is uncertain. The CDR3 spans 23 residues. V gave up 0 bases and J gave up 0 bases; unmatched junction bases: 21. The CDR3 reads CASSQSIGTSESLGPRSTDTQYF. The CDR3 nucleotides read TGCGCCAGCAGTCAATCTATCGGGACTAGCGAAAGTTTAGGGCCTAGAAGCACAGATACGCAGTATTTT.

The sample holds a few counts of this clonotype. The chain links TRBV9 to TRBJ2-2; the match to TRBD2 covers 9 bases. The CDR3 extends over 21 amino acids. CDR1 and CDR2 from the germline V gene are SGDLS and YYNGEE. The V segment lost 3 bases and the J segment 1 base; nucleotides outside the gene matches: 19. The DNA of the CDR3 is TGTGCCAGCAGCGCCCCACCGGGACAGACACTACTAGCGGGGAACACCGGGGAGCTGTTTTTT. As protein: CASSAPPGQTLLAGNTGELFF.

Comments on this clonotype: Sequence at one end of the junction differs from germline and may be a read error. This chain joins TRBV7-9 and TRBJ1-3, with D maybe TRBD1 (6 bases). This CDR3 is built from 15 residues. Germline CDR1 SEHNR, CDR2 FQNEAQ (reference sequence). The CDR3 coding sequence is TGTGCCAGCAGTGTTCAGGGGTCAACTGGAAGCACCATATATTTT. The encoded protein is CASSVQGSTGSTIYF.

The chain is built from TRBV6-1 and TRBJ2-1, with 7 bases lining up with TRBD2. The V gene's germline CDR1 is MNHNS and CDR2 SASEGT. This CDR3 comprises 17 residues. The junction had 19 bases not matched to a gene; V was cut back by 5 bases and J by 9 bases. CDR3 residues: CASSYPGLGGSSIEQFF. The CDR3 DNA is TGTGCCAGCAGTTACCCGGGTTTGGGGGGGTCTTCGATTGAGCAGTTCTTC.

Remarks on this clonotype: A much bigger clone sits one base away, suggesting this may be a read error. The chain links TRBV12-3 or TRBV12-4 to TRBJ2-1, with 8 positions matching TRBD2. The CDR3 has 14 residues. The CDR3 spells CANSKTSVVNEQFF. The CDR3, as DNA: TGTGCCAACAGTAAGACTAGCGTGGTAAATGAGCAGTTCTTC.

This chain joins TRBV6-2 or TRBV6-3 and TRBJ2-3, with a possible D match to TRBD2 (6 bases). The CDR3 runs 16 residues. Trimming took 0 bases from V and 1 from J, leaving 11 bases between them. CDR1 MNHEY and CDR2 SVGEGT come from the germline V gene. The CDR3 DNA reads as TGTGCCAGCAGTTACTCGAGGACTACCGGCACAGATACGCAGTATTTT. Protein: CASSYSRTTGTDTQYF.

The chain uses TRBV15 and TRBJ2-2, with 8 bases matching TRBD1. V lost 4 bases and J lost 5; bases outside the gene matches: 9. Germline lookup yields CDR1 LNHNV and CDR2 YYDKDF (reference sequence). The CDR3 contains 16 residues. The CDR3 nucleotides read TGTGCCACCAGCATCTGGGGACAGGATAGAACCGGGGAGCTGTTTTTT. It specifies CATSIWGQDRTGELFF.

Ten or more counts support this clonotype. V usage is TRBV7-2 and J usage is TRBJ1-1; no firm D call. V lost 0 bases, J lost 0 bases, and 2 bases lay in between. The germline V gene has CDR1 SGHTA and CDR2 FQGNSA. CDR3 length: 13 residues. DNA of the CDR3: TGTGCCAGCAGCTTAGCATTGAACACTGAAGCTTTCTTT. This translates into CASSLALNTEAFF.

As to this clonotype: Sequence at one end of the junction differs from germline and may be a read error. The rearrangement joins TRBV7-9 to TRBJ2-3, with D possibly being TRBD1 (5 bases). Germline CDR1 SEHNR, CDR2 FQNEAQ (reference sequence). CDR3 size: 13 residues. The CDR3: CASSPKGSDTRYF. For the CDR3, the DNA is TGTGCCAGCAGCCCGAAGGGGTCAGATACGCGGTATTTT. Combining the CDR3 with reference TRBV7-9 and TRBJ2-3 gives the whole variable domain DTGVSQNPRHKITKRGQNVTFRCDPISEHNRLYWYRQTLGQGPEFLTYFQNEAQLEKSRLLSDRFSAERPKGSFSTLEIQRTEQGDSAMYLCASSPKGSDTRYFGPGTRLTVL.

This clonotype was observed many times. The V call is TRBV7-3, the J call TRBJ2-3; D possibly corresponds to TRBD1 (6 bases). The CDR3 has 15 residues. Germline V gene lookup returns CDR1 SGHTA and CDR2 FQGTGA. Trimming removed 4 bases from V and 0 bases from J, with 11 bases in between. CDR3 amino acids: CASSSRGSSTDTQYF. Written as DNA, the CDR3 is TGTGCCAGCAGCTCCAGGGGATCTAGCACAGATACGCAGTATTTT.

The rearrangement uses TRBV11-3 and TRBJ2-1; TRBD2 matches 8 bases. V dropped 5 bases and J dropped 4; count of bases not matched to a gene: 7. CDR1 and CDR2 (germline): SGHNT, YENEEA. The CDR3 loop spans 15 amino acids. The CDR3 bases are TGTGCCAGCAGCCCCCCGGGAGGGAAATACAATGAGCAGTTCTTC. Translating gives CASSPPGGKYNEQFF.

V and J are TRBV6-6 and TRBJ2-1, with 10 bases fitting TRBD1. Germline values: CDR1 MNHNY, CDR2 SVGAGI (reference sequence). The V segment lost 5 bases and the J segment 3 bases; nucleotides outside the gene matches: 1. This CDR3 spans 14 amino acids. The chain's CDR3 is CASSGTGDYNEQFF. CDR3 sequence (DNA): TGTGCCAGCAGTGGGACAGGGGACTACAATGAGCAGTTCTTC.

This clonotype appeared a few times. V gene TRBV7-2 combines with J gene TRBJ2-5; D unclear. The CDR3 spans 13 residues. CDR1 and CDR2 (germline): SGHTA, FQGNSA. V was trimmed by 6 bases and J by 4 bases, leaving 12 bases between them. The CDR3 nucleotides are TGTGCCAGCAGTACATATACCTCAGAGACCCAGTACTTC. It yields the protein CASSTYTSETQYF.